A selection of T cell receptor beta chains follows, all from one sample in a study of shared clonotypes between healthy human individuals. Sequencing used immunoSEQ multiplex PCR; TCRdb keeps in-frame clones, though not all of them. The sample contains about 1 million clones, around 78% of which appear only once. Sequenced material: memory CD4+ T cells from PBMCs. The receptors were sampled from a man younger than 35 in good health. Some clones in this sample may be carry-over from other donors' samples. The CDR3 runs from the conserved cysteine through the conserved F or W. A D gene is named only where the DNA matches it firmly. Rows give clone size only sometimes, using once, few, many, or a class for an expanded clone.

clone size | J gene | D gene | V gene | CDR3 protein | CDR3 DNA
NA | TRBJ2-7 | NA | TRBV28 | CASSYSGKQSEQYF | TGTGCCAGCAGTTATTCCGGGAAACAGTCTGAGCAGTACTTC
NA | TRBJ2-2 | NA | TRBV15 | CATSSSSNRNTGELFF | TGTGCCACCAGCTCCTCATCCAACCGAAACACCGGGGAGCTGTTTTTT
NA | TRBJ2-7 | NA | TRBV21-1 | CASSKPGTLQTYEQYF | TGTGCCAGCAGCAAACCGGGGACCCTGCAGACCTACGAGCAGTACTTC
NA | TRBJ2-1 | TRBD2 | TRBV7-9 | CASSLNLLAGGSYNEQFF | TGTGCCAGCAGCTTAAACTTGTTAGCGGGAGGGTCCTACAATGAGCAGTTCTTC
NA | TRBJ1-1 | TRBD1 | TRBV5-1 | CASSLSIIRDSEAFF | TGCGCCAGCAGCTTGTCAATAATCCGGGACAGTGAAGCTTTCTTT
NA | TRBJ1-1 | NA | TRBV2 | CASSVIQGNAEAFF | TGTGCCAGCAGTGTGATTCAGGGGAACGCTGAAGCTTTCTTT
NA | TRBJ2-2 | NA | TRBV5-1 | CASSLGLVVTGELFF | TGCGCCAGCAGCTTGGGGCTAGTGGTCACCGGGGAGCTGTTTTTT
NA | TRBJ1-5 | NA | TRBV5-4 | CAQRHRGRSNQPQHF | TGTGCCCAACGTCACCGGGGAAGAAGCAATCAGCCCCAGCATTTT
NA | TRBJ2-3 | NA | TRBV5-1 | CASSSNPASGGGDTQYF | TGCGCCAGCAGCTCCAACCCTGCCAGCGGAGGCGGGGATACGCAGTATTTT
NA | TRBJ2-2 | TRBD1 | TRBV18 | CASSPRTGSTGELFF | TGTGCCAGCTCACCACGGACAGGGAGCACCGGGGAGCTGTTTTTT
NA | TRBJ1-2 | NA | TRBV28 | CASSLKDIGIYTF | TGTGCCAGCAGTTTAAAAGACATAGGGATTTACACCTTC
NA | TRBJ1-3 | TRBD1 | TRBV19 | CASRNRGAGNTIYF | TGTGCCAGTAGGAACAGGGGAGCTGGAAACACCATATATTTT
NA | TRBJ1-1 | TRBD1 | TRBV7-3 | CASSSDRAGEAFF | TGTGCCAGCAGCTCGGACAGGGCCGGTGAAGCTTTCTTT
NA | TRBJ1-1 | NA | TRBV18 | CASSPAGADTEAFF | TGTGCCAGCTCACCAGCGGGGGCGGACACTGAAGCTTTCTTT
NA | TRBJ2-1 | TRBD2 | TRBV9 | CASSSRTSGTNEQFF | TGTGCCAGCAGCTCCCGGACTAGCGGGACCAATGAGCAGTTCTTC
NA | TRBJ1-4 | TRBD1 | TRBV15 | CATSKGQGGEKLFF | TGTGCCACCAGCAAGGGACAGGGTGGGGAAAAACTGTTTTTT
NA | TRBJ2-7 | NA | TRBV29-1 | CSAVTMVYEQYF | TGCAGCGCTGTGACTATGGTTTACGAGCAGTACTTC
few | TRBJ1-2 | TRBD1 | TRBV18 | CASSPSRDRSNGYTF | TGTGCCAGCTCACCGTCCCGGGACAGAAGTAATGGCTACACCTTC
NA | TRBJ2-3 | NA | TRBV7-9 | CASSLGLTTDTQYF | TGTGCCAGCAGCTTAGGGCTTACCACAGATACGCAGTATTTT
NA | TRBJ2-2 | NA | TRBV5-6 | CASSPGGPTRTGELFF | TGTGCCAGCAGCCCCGGTGGGCCAACGAGGACCGGGGAGCTGTTTTTT
NA | TRBJ2-5 | NA | TRBV28 | CASSFWGDKKETQYF | TGTGCCAGCAGTTTCTGGGGGGATAAAAAAGAGACCCAGTACTTC
NA | TRBJ2-3 | NA | TRBV14 | CASEGSGRGTDTQYF | TGTGCCAGCGAAGGTAGTGGGAGAGGCACAGATACGCAGTATTTT
NA | TRBJ2-4 | NA | TRBV11-2 | CASRSQGSIQYF | TGTGCCAGCAGGTCGCAGGGAAGCATTCAGTACTTC
few | TRBJ1-2 | NA | TRBV28 | CASSFMLTGTYGYTF | TGTGCCAGCAGTTTTATGTTGACTGGGACCTATGGCTACACCTTC
NA | TRBJ1-2 | NA | TRBV28 | CASSFYPRGYTF | TGTGCCAGCAGTTTTTACCCGCGGGGCTACACCTTC
NA | TRBJ2-7 | NA | TRBV28 | CASTDAYEQYF | TGTGCCAGCACCGATGCCTACGAGCAGTACTTC
NA | TRBJ1-3 | NA | TRBV7-9 | CASSLAPGSGNTIYF | TGTGCCAGCAGCTTAGCCCCAGGCTCTGGAAACACCATATATTTT
once | TRBJ2-7 | NA | TRBV6-5 | CASRDTLSYEQYF | TGTGCCAGCAGGGACACCCTCTCCTACGAGCAGTACTTC
NA | TRBJ2-1 | TRBD2 | TRBV11-2 | CASSFHRAGVYNEQFF | TGTGCCAGCAGCTTCCATAGGGCGGGGGTATACAATGAGCAGTTCTTC
NA | TRBJ2-7 | TRBD2 | TRBV28 | CASRQTSGRAYEQYF | TGTGCCAGCAGGCAGACTAGCGGGAGGGCATACGAGCAGTACTTC
once | TRBJ2-5 | TRBD1 | TRBV28 | CASSLYGTGSQETQYF | TGTGCCAGCAGTTTATATGGGACAGGGAGCCAAGAGACCCAGTACTTC
few | TRBJ2-5 | NA | TRBV5-6 | CASSLAGVRETQYF | TGTGCCAGCAGCTTGGCGGGTGTACGAGAGACCCAGTACTTC
NA | TRBJ2-7 | TRBD2 | TRBV27 | CASSLARTSGYEQYF | TGTGCCAGCAGTTTAGCCCGGACTAGCGGCTACGAGCAGTACTTC
NA | TRBJ1-3 | TRBD1 | TRBV18 | CASSPMLFGTGVGNTIYF | TGTGCCAGCTCACCAATGTTATTCGGGACAGGGGTCGGAAACACCATATATTTT
NA | TRBJ2-1 | TRBD1 | TRBV27 | CASSWDRGNNEQFF | TGTGCCAGCAGTTGGGACAGGGGGAACAATGAGCAGTTCTTC
NA | TRBJ1-1 | NA | TRBV7-2 | CASSFRGGTEAFF | TGTGCCAGCAGCTTCCGGGGGGGCACTGAAGCTTTCTTT
NA | TRBJ2-1 | NA | TRBV6-1 | CASSDWGDSEQFF | TGTGCCAGCAGTGATTGGGGGGACTCTGAGCAGTTCTTC
NA | TRBJ2-5 | NA | TRBV4-3 | CASSQVRFQETQYF | TGCGCCAGCAGCCAAGTACGATTCCAAGAGACCCAGTACTTC
many | TRBJ2-2 | NA | TRBV5-8 | CASSLVGANTGELFF | TGTGCCAGCAGCTTGGTTGGGGCGAACACCGGGGAGCTGTTTTTT
few | TRBJ2-2 | NA | TRBV2 | CASSVNSPNTGELFF | TGTGCCAGCAGTGTTAACAGCCCGAACACCGGGGAGCTGTTTTTT
NA | TRBJ2-7 | NA | TRBV7-2 | CASSLGPRPTF | TGTGCCAGCAGCTTAGGGCCGCGACCAACTTTC
once | TRBJ2-7 | NA | TRBV6-6 | CASSPVGQEQYF | TGTGCCAGCAGCCCCGTGGGGCAAGAGCAGTACTTC
NA | TRBJ1-4 | NA | TRBV7-6 | CASSLRGNEKLFF | TGTGCCAGCAGCTTGAGGGGTAATGAAAAACTGTTTTTT
NA | TRBJ2-7 | NA | TRBV2 | CASSENPYEQYF | TGTGCCAGCAGTGAAAATCCGTACGAGCAGTACTTC
NA | TRBJ2-5 | TRBD2 | TRBV7-6 | CASSISSGGQETQYF | TGTGCCAGCAGCATTTCTAGCGGGGGCCAAGAGACCCAGTACTTC
NA | TRBJ2-7 | TRBD2 | TRBV5-4 | CASTSAGGDSYEQYF | TGTGCCAGCACCTCAGCGGGAGGCGACTCCTACGAGCAGTACTTC
NA | TRBJ2-1 | NA | TRBV4-1 | CASSQVSWEQFF | TGCGCCAGCAGCCAAGTAAGTTGGGAGCAGTTCTTC
NA | TRBJ1-1 | NA | TRBV13 | CASSFIGTEAFF | TGTGCCAGCAGCTTCATTGGGACTGAAGCTTTCTTT
few | TRBJ1-5 | TRBD1 | TRBV28 | CASSRDSYQPQHF | TGTGCCAGCAGTCGGGACAGTTATCAGCCCCAGCATTTT
NA | TRBJ2-7 | TRBD2 | TRBV6-5 | CASSYRGGGEQYF | TGTGCCAGCAGTTATCGGGGGGGTGGCGAGCAGTACTTC
NA | TRBJ1-2 | TRBD1 | TRBV2 | CASRATGGGYGYTF | TGTGCCAGCAGGGCGACAGGGGGCGGGTATGGCTACACCTTC
NA | TRBJ2-7 | NA | TRBV27 | CASSLKGTLYEQYF | TGTGCCAGCAGTTTAAAGGGTACCCTCTACGAGCAGTACTTC
NA | TRBJ2-1 | NA | TRBV4-1 | CASSQRIPYNEQFF | TGCGCCAGCAGCCAACGTATCCCCTACAATGAGCAGTTCTTC